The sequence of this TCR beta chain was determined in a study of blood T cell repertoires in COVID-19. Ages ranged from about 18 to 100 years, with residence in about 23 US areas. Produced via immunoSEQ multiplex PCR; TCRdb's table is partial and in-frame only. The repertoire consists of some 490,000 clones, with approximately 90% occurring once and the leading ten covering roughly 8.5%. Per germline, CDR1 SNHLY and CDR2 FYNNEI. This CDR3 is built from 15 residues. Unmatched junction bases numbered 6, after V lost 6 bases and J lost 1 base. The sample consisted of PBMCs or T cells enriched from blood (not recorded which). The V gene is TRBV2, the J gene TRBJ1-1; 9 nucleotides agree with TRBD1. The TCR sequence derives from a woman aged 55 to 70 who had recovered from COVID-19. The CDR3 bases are TGTGCCAGCAGGGACAGGGGAGGGTCGAACACTGAAGCTTTCTTT. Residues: CASRDRGGSNTEAFF. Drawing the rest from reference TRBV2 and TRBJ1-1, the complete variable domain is EPEVTQTPSHQVTQMGQEVILRCVPISNHLYFYWYRQILGQKVEFLVSFYNNEISEKSEIFDDQFSVERPDGSNFTLKIRSTKLEDSAMYFCASRDRGGSNTEAFFGQGTRLTVV.